One sample yielded the 22 T cell receptor beta chains listed below, sequenced in a study of T-cell reconstitution after alpha-beta-depleted transplantation in children. During its preparation, the TCRbeta library received unique molecular identifiers. TCRdb re-analysed the PCR reads in MiXCR, keeping a single row per CDR3 protein. This repertoire shows almost 400,000 distinct CDR3 sequences, 20% found once; its top ten account for 3.8%. The sample consisted of PBMCs from the stem cell graft donor, taken from the stem cell graft. The source is a human donor who donated a stem cell graft to a child with acute myeloid leukemia.

This clonotype was picked up many times. V gene TRBV9 combines with J gene TRBJ2-5, with 9 bases identical to TRBD1. With V trimmed by 2 bases and J by 4 bases, 3 bases remained unmatched. The CDR3 sequence is 14 residues long. Germline-derived CDR1 and CDR2 are SGDLS and YYNGEE. The CDR3 DNA reads as TGTGCCAGCAGCGTCCAGGACAGGGGAGAGACCCAGTACTTC. Its protein product is CASSVQDRGETQYF. The full variable domain, in which reference TRBV9 and TRBJ2-5 provide the parts outside the CDR3, is DSGVTQTPKHLITATGQRVTLRCSPRSGDLSVYWYQQSLDQGLQFLIQYYNGEERAKGNILERFSAQQFPDLHSELNLSSLELGDSALYFCASSVQDRGETQYFGPGTRLLVL.

This chain connects TRBV5-1 to TRBJ2-1; D might be TRBD1 (6 bases). The germline gives CDR1 SGHRS, CDR2 YFSETQ. The CDR3 totals 16 residues. The V gene lost 0 bases and the J gene lost 2 bases, with 12 bases spanning the gap. CDR3 residues: CASSLEGTHTYNEQFF. The CDR3 bases are TGCGCCAGCAGCTTGGAAGGGACACATACCTACAATGAGCAGTTCTTC.

V usage is TRBV27 and J usage is TRBJ2-1; TRBD2 matches at 8 bases. Germline V lookup: CDR1 MNHEY, CDR2 SMNVEV (reference sequence). V was pared by 3 bases and J by 4 bases, with 5 bases of the junction left unmatched. The CDR3 is made up of 15 amino acids. This chain's CDR3 is CASSFERERYNEQFF. CDR3 sequence (DNA): TGTGCCAGCAGTTTTGAGCGGGAGCGGTACAATGAGCAGTTCTTC.

This clonotype was recorded a few times. The CDR3 is CATMGGSEEKLFF. For the CDR3, the DNA is TGTGCCACCATGGGCGGATCGGAAGAAAAACTGTTTTTT. V usage is TRBV24-1 and J usage is TRBJ1-4; D gene ambiguous. Looked up from germline, CDR1 is KGHDR and CDR2 is SFDVKD. The CDR3 loop spans 13 amino acids. V lost 8 bases and J 8 bases, leaving 14 bases between the germline ends.

With respect to this clonotype: The junction departs from germline at one end; a sequencing error may be responsible. This chain joins TRBV6-5 and TRBJ2-3; D gene uncertain. Per germline, CDR1 MNHEY and CDR2 SVGAGI. The length of the CDR3 is 15 residues. CDR3 DNA: TGTGCCAGCAGTTACTTGCGCGCAAGCACAGATAGGCAGTATTTT. It codes for CASSYLRASTDRQYF.

This clonotype was seen ten or more times. The chain is built from TRBV5-1 and TRBJ2-1; the match to TRBD2 covers 10 bases. The V and J ends lost 7 bases and 8 bases, in that order; junction bases with no gene match: 3. In germline, CDR1 is SGHRS, CDR2 YFSETQ. The CDR3 spans 12 residues. CDR3 amino acids: CASRLAGDEQFF. As DNA, the CDR3 is TGCGCCAGCCGGCTAGCGGGAGATGAGCAGTTCTTC.

The chain couples TRBV2 to TRBJ1-2, with 7 nucleotides matching TRBD1. Germline CDR1 is SNHLY and CDR2 is FYNNEI. The V segment lost 7 bases and the J segment 4 bases; nucleotides outside the gene matches: 9. The CDR3 extends over 14 amino acids. In DNA form, the CDR3 reads TGTGCCAGCAAAACAGGGGCGGGGATCTATGGCTACACCTTC. The encoded protein is CASKTGAGIYGYTF.

The rearrangement links TRBV7-9 to TRBJ2-1, with unresolved D. The CDR3 runs 14 residues. Germline CDR1 SEHNR, CDR2 FQNEAQ (reference sequence). The V end lost 5 bases, the J end lost 9 bases, and 17 bases lay between the germline ends. CDR3 nucleotide sequence: TGTGCCAGCAGCCCCCCGGGTGGAGACCGTGAGCAGTTCTTC. Translating gives CASSPPGGDREQFF.

This clonotype was picked up a small number of times. CDR3 loop: CASSTGSGFGDRDFF. Here the CDR3 DNA reads TGTGCCAGCAGTACAGGAAGCGGATTTGGGGACAGGGACTTCTTC. This chain uses TRBV7-9 with TRBJ2-1, with 9 positions matching TRBD1. With 6 bases clipped from V and 16 bases from J, the junction kept 19 bases outside the gene matches. The CDR3 sequence is 15 residues long. In germline, CDR1 is SEHNR, CDR2 FQNEAQ (reference sequence). Filled out from reference TRBV7-9 and TRBJ2-1, the complete variable domain reads DTGVSQNPRHKITKRGQNVTFRCDPISEHNRLYWYRQTLGQGPEFLTYFQNEAQLEKSRLLSDRFSAERPKGSFSTLEIQRTEQGDSAMYLCASSTGSGFGDRDFFGPGTRLTVL.

The chain joins TRBV27 to TRBJ2-2; 12 bases agree with TRBD2. The junction had 11 bases not matched to a gene; V was cut back by 8 bases and J by 1 base. CDR3 length: 18 residues. CDR1 and CDR2 from the germline V gene are MNHEY and SMNVEV (reference sequence). The CDR3 spells CASAIRGLAGRNTGELFF. The CDR3 DNA is TGTGCCAGCGCAATCCGGGGACTAGCGGGTCGGAACACCGGGGAGCTGTTTTTT.

This clonotype was recorded a few times. This chain uses TRBV7-2 with TRBJ2-1; D unresolved. Germline-derived CDR1 and CDR2 are SGHTA and FQGNSA. The germline V and J ends were trimmed by 1 base and 0 bases, with 10 bases remaining between them. The CDR3 sequence is 16 residues long. This CDR3 is CASSLGYGNSYNEQFF. The CDR3 coding sequence is TGTGCCAGCAGCTTAGGATATGGGAACTCCTACAATGAGCAGTTCTTC.

This clonotype was recorded a few times. The chain recombines TRBV7-9 with TRBJ2-7, with D perhaps matching TRBD1 or TRBD2 (5 bases each). The CDR3 sequence is 15 residues long. Germline CDR1 and CDR2: SEHNR and FQNEAQ (reference sequence). The V gene lost 5 bases and the J gene lost 5 bases, with 19 bases spanning the gap. In DNA form, the CDR3 reads TGTGCCAGCAGCCCCCCGGGGCCCTCACCGAACGAGCAGTACTTC. This gives the protein CASSPPGPSPNEQYF.

This clonotype was counted a few times. V gene TRBV9 combines with J gene TRBJ2-1; D is unclear. V was clipped by 0 bases and J by 6 bases, with 10 bases between them. The germline CDR1 and CDR2 sequences are SGDLS and YYNGEE. CDR3 length: 14 residues. The CDR3 DNA follows: TGTGCCAGCAGCGTAGCCTGGGCCGCCAATGAGCAGTTCTTC. It translates to CASSVAWAANEQFF.

This clonotype was counted a few times. V usage is TRBV19 and J usage is TRBJ2-7, with D perhaps assigned TRBD1 or TRBD2 (5 bases each). The CDR3 is 15 residues long. CDR1 and CDR2 (germline): LNHDA, SQIVND (reference sequence). Trimming pared 3 bases from V and 1 base from J, leaving 13 bases between. In DNA, the CDR3 is TGTGCCAGTAGTATCAGGGTGACTATTTCCTACGAGCAGTACTTC. Its translation: CASSIRVTISYEQYF.

This clonotype was picked up a small number of times. CDR3 coding DNA: TGTGCCAACAGGGCGGGCCCCCGTCTGGTCACTGAAGCTTTCTTT. It is translated as CANRAGPRLVTEAFF. J is TRBJ1-1 and V is TRBV7-3; TRBD1 is a possible D gene (6 bases). V shed 10 bases and J shed 4 bases, with 22 bases lying between them. Germline lookup yields CDR1 SGHTA and CDR2 FQGTGA. This CDR3 spans 15 amino acids.

The V call is TRBV7-2, the J call TRBJ2-1; 7 bases match TRBD1. Germline loops: CDR1 SGHTA, CDR2 FQGNSA. This CDR3 region has 15 residues. J was trimmed by 3 bases and V by 4 bases; bases with no gene match: 6. The CDR3 here is CASSSDRELYNEQFF. The CDR3 bases are TGTGCCAGCAGCTCTGACAGGGAGCTCTACAATGAGCAGTTCTTC.

The CDR3 DNA reads as TGTGCCAGCAGTCCCTTGGCAGGGGGCTTCCTTAATAGCAATCAGCCCCAGCATTTT. Protein sequence: CASSPLAGGFLNSNQPQHF. The chain carries TRBV12-3 or TRBV12-4 and TRBJ1-5, with TRBD1 matching over 8 bases. The CDR3 consists of 19 residues. V lost 5 bases to trimming and J lost 0 bases; unmatched junction nucleotides: 15.

This clonotype was seen ten or more times. The chain links TRBV12-3 or TRBV12-4 to TRBJ2-7, with a possible D match to TRBD2 (5 bases). The length of the CDR3 is 14 residues. The V gene lost 5 bases and the J gene lost 2 bases, with 13 bases spanning the gap. Here the CDR3 reads CASSRAGLAYEQYF. CDR3 coding DNA: TGTGCCAGCAGTCGAGCCGGACTCGCCTACGAGCAGTACTTC.

Only a few counts were recorded for this clonotype. The rearrangement joins TRBV5-1 to TRBJ2-7; D ambiguous. V lost 0 bases, J lost 6 bases, and 16 bases lay in between. CDR1 is SGHRS and CDR2 is YFSETQ in the germline V gene. The CDR3 consists of 15 residues. The CDR3 bases are TGCGCCAGCAGCTTGGCCTTGGGCTCGTCCGCCGAGCAGTACTTC. Protein product: CASSLALGSSAEQYF.

The V call is TRBV3-1, the J call TRBJ2-1; D gene unclear. V was clipped by 1 base and J by 11 bases, with 12 bases between them. The CDR3 length is 13 residues. Germline assignment: CDR1 LGHDT and CDR2 YNNKEL (reference sequence). This CDR3 is CASSQVKGPQQFF. As DNA, the CDR3 is TGTGCCAGCAGCCAAGTTAAGGGTCCTCAGCAGTTCTTC.

This clonotype was picked up many times. The J gene is TRBJ1-5, the V gene TRBV20-1; D might be TRBD1 (6 bases). The CDR3 sequence is 15 residues long. Deletions cut 0 bases from V and 6 bases from J, with 15 bases between. Germline V CDR1 and CDR2: DFQATT, SNEGSKA (reference sequence). CDR3 in amino acids: CSARDVTGRGQPQHF. The CDR3 DNA reads TGCAGTGCTAGAGACGTCACAGGGAGAGGTCAGCCCCAGCATTTT.

In its sample, this clonotype was seen many times. The chain links TRBV6-5 to TRBJ1-2; no clear D gene. The germline gives CDR1 MNHEY, CDR2 SVGAGI. There are 14 residues in the CDR3. Trimming shortened V by 4 bases and J by 4 bases, and 13 bases separated the two germline ends. In nucleotides, the CDR3 is TGTGCCAGCAGTTCCCCCGGCGGGATCTATGGCTACACCTTC. Amino acids: CASSSPGGIYGYTF.